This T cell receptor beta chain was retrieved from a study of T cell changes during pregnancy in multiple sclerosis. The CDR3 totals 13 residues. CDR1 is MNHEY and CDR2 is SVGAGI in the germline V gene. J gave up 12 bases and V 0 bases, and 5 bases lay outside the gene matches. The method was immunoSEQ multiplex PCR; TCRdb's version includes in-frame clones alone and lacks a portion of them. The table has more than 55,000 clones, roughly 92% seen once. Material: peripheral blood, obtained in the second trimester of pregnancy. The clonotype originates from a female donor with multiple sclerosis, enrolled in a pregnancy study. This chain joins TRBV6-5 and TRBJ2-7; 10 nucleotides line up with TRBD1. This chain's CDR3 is CASSYSDRGRRYF. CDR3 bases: TGTGCCAGCAGTTACTCCGACAGGGGGCGCCGGTACTTC.